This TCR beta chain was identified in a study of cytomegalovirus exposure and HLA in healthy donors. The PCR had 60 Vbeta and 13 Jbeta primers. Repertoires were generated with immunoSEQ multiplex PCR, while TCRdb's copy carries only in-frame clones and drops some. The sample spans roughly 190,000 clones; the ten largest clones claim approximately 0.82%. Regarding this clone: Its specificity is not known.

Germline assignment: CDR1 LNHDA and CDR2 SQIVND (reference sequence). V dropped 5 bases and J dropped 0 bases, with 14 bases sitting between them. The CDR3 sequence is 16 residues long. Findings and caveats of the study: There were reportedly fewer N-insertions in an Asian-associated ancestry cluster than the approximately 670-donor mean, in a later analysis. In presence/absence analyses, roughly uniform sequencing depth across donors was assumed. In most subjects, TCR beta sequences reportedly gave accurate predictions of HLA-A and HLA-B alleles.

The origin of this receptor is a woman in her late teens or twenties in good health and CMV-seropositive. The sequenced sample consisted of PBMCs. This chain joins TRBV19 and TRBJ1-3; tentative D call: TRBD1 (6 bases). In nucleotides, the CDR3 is TGTGCCAGTAGTCCAGGGACACCTGCCTCTGGAAACACCATATATTTT. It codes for CASSPGTPASGNTIYF.